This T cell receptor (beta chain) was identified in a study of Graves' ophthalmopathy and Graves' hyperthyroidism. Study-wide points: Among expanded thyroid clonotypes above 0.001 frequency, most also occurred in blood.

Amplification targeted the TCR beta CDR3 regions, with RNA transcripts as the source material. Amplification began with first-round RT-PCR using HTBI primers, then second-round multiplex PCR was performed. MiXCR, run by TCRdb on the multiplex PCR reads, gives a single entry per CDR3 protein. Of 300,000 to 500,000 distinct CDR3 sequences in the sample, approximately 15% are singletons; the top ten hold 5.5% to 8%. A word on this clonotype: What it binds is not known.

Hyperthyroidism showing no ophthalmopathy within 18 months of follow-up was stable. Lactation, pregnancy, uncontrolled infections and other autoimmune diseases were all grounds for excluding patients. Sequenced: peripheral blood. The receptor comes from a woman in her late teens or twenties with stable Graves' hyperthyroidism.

The DNA for the CDR3 is TGCAGTGCCCTGGCCAGGGTCGATGGCTACACCTTC. Residues: CSALARVDGYTF. This chain joins TRBV20-1 and TRBJ1-2; D perhaps matches TRBD1 (5 bases). Looked up from germline, CDR1 is DFQATT and CDR2 is SNEGSKA (reference sequence). Trimming took 6 bases from V and 6 from J, leaving 14 bases between them. CDR3 length equals 12 residues.